This T cell receptor (beta chain) was sequenced during a study of CD8 T cells in ankylosing spondylitis. TCRdb re-called the 5' RACE reads through MiXCR, storing one row per CDR3 protein. The sample includes 150,000 or so distinct CDR3 sequences, 9.8% of them seen just once. Concerning this clonotype itself: Its matching antigen is unknown.

The study, taken as a whole, reports: Matched synovial fluid from ankylosing spondylitis patients was reported to be enriched for disease-linked clones.

The J segment lost 2 bases and the V segment lost 2 bases, leaving 1 base of the junction unmatched. In germline, CDR1 is SGDLS, CDR2 YYNGEE. The CDR3 runs to 14 residues. This TCR was recovered from a female donor with ankylosing spondylitis or in good health (not recorded which). The sequenced material came from blood, either unsorted or a sorted T cell fraction (not recorded which). The chain has TRBV9 and TRBJ2-3; TRBD2 matches at 8 bases. The CDR3 bases are TGTGCCAGCAGCGTTAGCGGGAACACAGATACGCAGTATTTT. This encodes CASSVSGNTDTQYF.